The clone carrying this T cell receptor (beta chain) was counted only a few times. There are 12 residues in the CDR3. Germline values: CDR1 DFQATT, CDR2 SNEGSKA (reference sequence). After removal of 6 bases from V and 10 bases from J, the junction contained 5 bases not matched to a gene. This sample is drawn from a study of identical twins. In TCRdb, the 5' RACE reads were re-called with MiXCR into one record per CDR3 protein. The sample contains about 450,000 distinct CDR3 sequences, about a fifth of which appear only once. Material for sequencing was naive T cells sorted from blood. J is TRBJ1-4 and V is TRBV20-1, with 10 bases identical to TRBD1. This clonotype was obtained from a man aged 50-59 years in good health. The CDR3 is CSAEGTGVKLFF. The CDR3 coding sequence is TGCAGTGCGGAGGGGACAGGGGTAAAACTGTTTTTT.